The next 21 T cell receptor beta chains were all read from a single sample in a study of T cells in Graves' hyperthyroidism and ophthalmopathy. TCR beta CDR3 sequences were amplified from RNA transcripts. A first-round RT-PCR of the TCR CDR3 used the HTBI primer set. MiXCR was run by TCRdb on the multiplex PCR reads, yielding one entry per CDR3 protein. The data show nearly 600,000 distinct CDR3 sequences, over 11% seen once. The sequencing input was blood. All receptors come from a woman younger than 45 with Graves' hyperthyroidism that later progressed to Graves' ophthalmopathy.

This clonotype was counted ten times or more. V is TRBV5-1 and J is TRBJ2-7, with 9 bases matching TRBD1. From germline, CDR1 is SGHRS and CDR2 YFSETQ. CDR3 length: 14 amino acids. V lost 3 bases, J lost 3 bases, and 4 bases stayed unmatched. DNA for the CDR3: TGCGCCAGCAGCTCCCTGACAGGGGGCTACGAGCAGTACTTC. It specifies CASSSLTGGYEQYF.

The sample holds many counts of this clonotype. The chain couples TRBV7-3 to TRBJ1-2, with D unresolved. The CDR3 consists of 14 residues. Germline V gene data show CDR1 as SGHTA and CDR2 as FQGTGA. V lost 5 bases and J 2 bases, leaving 12 bases between the germline ends. DNA of the CDR3: TGTGCCAGCAGCCAAGGGTACGGCAACTATGGCTACACCTTC. The encoded protein is CASSQGYGNYGYTF.

This clonotype has more than one count but fewer than ten. This chain joins TRBV20-1 and TRBJ2-5, with TRBD2 matching over 9 bases. V gave up 6 bases and J gave up 2 bases; unmatched junction bases: 7. The CDR3 sequence is 14 residues long. The germline V gene encodes CDR1 DFQATT and CDR2 SNEGSKA (reference sequence). CDR3 in amino acids: CSATRTSAQETQYF. CDR3 nucleotide sequence: TGCAGTGCCACCCGGACTAGCGCACAAGAGACCCAGTACTTC.

This clonotype showed up just a few times. The chain has TRBV5-5 and TRBJ1-5; 8 positions match TRBD1. The CDR3 consists of 17 residues. J lost 0 bases, V lost 2 bases, and 7 bases had no gene match. Germline CDR1 is SGHKS and CDR2 is YYEKEE (reference sequence). CDR3 nucleotides: TGTGCCAGCAGCTTTACAGGGGGAGCAAATAGCAATCAGCCCCAGCATTTT. The encoded protein is CASSFTGGANSNQPQHF.

There are many counts of this clonotype. The CDR3, as DNA: TGTGCCAGCAGCTTAGAAGTTACGCAGTATTTT. Translation: CASSLEVTQYF. V gene TRBV7-2 combines with J gene TRBJ2-3; D uncertain. Germline lookup yields CDR1 SGHTA and CDR2 FQGNSA. This CDR3 contains 11 residues. Between the trimmed V and J ends, which lost 1 base and 8 bases, there was a span of 4 bases. The full variable domain, in which reference TRBV7-2 and TRBJ2-3 provide the parts outside the CDR3, is GAGVSQSPSNKVTEKGKDVELRCDPISGHTALYWYRQSLGQGLEFLIYFQGNSAPDKSGLPSDRFSAERTGGSVSTLTIQRTQQEDSAVYLCASSLEVTQYFGPGTRLTVL.

This clonotype was counted at least ten times. CDR3 in DNA: TGTGCCACCAGTGGCCTATCTAGCGGGAGCTACGAGCAGTACTTC. This codes for CATSGLSSGSYEQYF. The genes are TRBV24-1 and TRBJ2-7; 10 nucleotides align to TRBD2. CDR1 and CDR2 (germline): KGHDR, SFDVKD. V dropped 5 bases and J dropped 3; count of bases not matched to a gene: 6. This CDR3 contains 15 residues.

This clonotype showed up just a few times. The chain carries TRBV6-1 and TRBJ2-2; 7 bases align to TRBD1. V trimming: 6 bases; J trimming: 2 bases; junction bases outside the gene matches: 6. Germline V gives CDR1 MNHNS, CDR2 SASEGT. The CDR3 spans 15 residues. For the CDR3, the DNA is TGTGCCAGCAGGCTGGGACAGCCTAACACCGGGGAGCTGTTTTTT. It yields the protein CASRLGQPNTGELFF.

This clonotype came up many times. The chain joins TRBV2 to TRBJ2-1; perhaps D is TRBD1 or TRBD2 (5 bases each). Germline lookup yields CDR1 SNHLY and CDR2 FYNNEI. V gave up 4 bases and J gave up 7 bases, with 11 bases separating them. This CDR3 has 13 residues. For the CDR3, the DNA is TGTGCCAGCAGTGCGCAGGGAGCGAATGAGCAGTTCTTC. It translates to CASSAQGANEQFF.

The V and J genes are TRBV11-2 and TRBJ2-1, with 9 bases matching TRBD2. V lost 3 bases and J lost 3; bases outside the gene matches: 6. Germline assignment: CDR1 SGHAT and CDR2 FQNNGV. CDR3 length: 16 residues. CDR3 in DNA: TGTGCCAGCAGCTTTATGGGGACTAGCCTCTACAATGAGCAGTTCTTC. Amino acids: CASSFMGTSLYNEQFF.

This clonotype was seen a few times. Since the CDR3 does not end with the conserved phenylalanine or tryptophan, this likely comes from a read error. V and J are TRBV28 and TRBJ1-5; tentative D call: TRBD1 (6 bases). Between the trimmed V and J ends, which lost 7 bases and 4 bases, there was a span of 17 bases. Germline V gene lookup returns CDR1 MDHEN and CDR2 SYDVKM. The CDR3 extends over 15 amino acids. The CDR3 DNA reads TGTGCCAGCACTCCGCTGGGAGGGACAAATCAGCCCCAGCATCTT. It yields the protein CASTPLGGTNQPQHL.

The rearrangement joins TRBV14 to TRBJ2-1, with TRBD2 matching over 9 bases. The junction had 14 bases not matched to a gene; V was cut back by 4 bases and J by 7 bases. The length of the CDR3 is 17 residues. CDR1 and CDR2 (germline): SGHDN, FVKESK. The DNA for the CDR3 is TGTGCCAGCAGCCCCGATAGCGGGAGAGCCTCGGTTAATGAGCAGTTCTTC. Protein product: CASSPDSGRASVNEQFF. The full variable domain, with the rest looked up from reference TRBV14 and TRBJ2-1, is EAGVTQFPSHSVIEKGQTVTLRCDPISGHDNLYWYRRVMGKEIKFLLHFVKESKQDESGMPNNRFLAERTGGTYSTLKVQPAELEDSGVYFCASSPDSGRASVNEQFFGPGTRLTVL.

This clonotype was counted ten times or more. The chain has TRBV7-9 and TRBJ2-2, with D unclear. The CDR3 runs to 13 residues. Trimming left V 6 bases short and J 0 bases short, with 5 bases between. Germline CDR1 SEHNR, CDR2 FQNEAQ (reference sequence). The DNA of the CDR3 is TGTGCCAGCAGACCCACGAACACCGGGGAGCTGTTTTTT. Its translation: CASRPTNTGELFF.

This clonotype was counted many times. V gene TRBV11-3 combines with J gene TRBJ1-2; the D gene is possibly TRBD1 (6 bases). This CDR3 comprises 17 residues. V was trimmed by 5 bases and J by 3 bases, leaving 22 bases between them. Per the germline V gene, CDR1 is SGHNT and CDR2 is YENEEA. CDR3 sequence (DNA): TGTGCCAGCAGCCTAAGCCGTGTCGGACAGAGGTACTATGGCTACACCTTC. It translates to CASSLSRVGQRYYGYTF.

This clonotype was observed once. The CDR3 DNA is TGTGCCAGCAGGACAGAGTATAATTCACCCCTCCACTTT. Its protein product is CASRTEYNSPLHF. This rearrangement joins TRBV7-6 to TRBJ1-6; D might be TRBD1 (5 bases). The CDR3 runs 13 residues. Germline V gives CDR1 SGHVS, CDR2 FNYEAQ. With 6 bases removed from V and 4 bases from J, the gap between germline ends came to 7 bases. The entire variable domain, with the rest obtained from reference TRBV7-6 and TRBJ1-6, is as follows: GAGVSQSPRYKVTKRGQDVALRCDPISGHVSLYWYRQALGQGPEFLTYFNYEAQQDKSGLPNDRFSAERPEGSISTLTIQRTEQRDSAMYRCASRTEYNSPLHFGNGTRLTVT.

This clonotype has a handful of counts. This sequence may be a read error, since a much larger clone differs from it by one base. The genes are TRBV7-7 and TRBJ2-3, with D uncertain. The CDR3 length is 14 residues. Germline assignment: CDR1 SSHAT and CDR2 FNYEAQ (reference sequence). DNA of the CDR3: TGTGCTAGCAGCTTAGGCCCAGATCAGTATACGCAGTATTTT. Residues: CASSLGPDQYTQYF.

The chain recombines TRBV4-1 with TRBJ2-7, with TRBD2 matching 7 bases. Looked up from germline, CDR1 is MGHRA and CDR2 is YSYEKL. After removal of 0 bases from V and 6 bases from J, the junction contained 8 bases not matched to a gene. The CDR3 covers 15 residues. The CDR3 nucleotides are TGCGCCAGCAGCCAAGATCCGAAGGGAGGGGCCGAGCAGTACTTC. Translation gives CASSQDPKGGAEQYF.

This clonotype was found many times. This chain links TRBV27 with TRBJ2-1, with D tentatively TRBD2 (6 bases). The germline CDR1 and CDR2 sequences are MNHEY and SMNVEV (reference sequence). Trimming shortened V by 4 bases and J by 0 bases, and 16 bases separated the two germline ends. This CDR3 is 17 amino acids long. The CDR3 DNA reads TGTGCCAGCAGTTCCCATTTAGCGGCTACCTCCTACAATGAGCAGTTCTTC. It is translated as CASSSHLAATSYNEQFF.

This clonotype was seen ten or more times. This chain links TRBV7-2 with TRBJ2-5; 9 positions match TRBD2. CDR3 size: 15 residues. J was trimmed by 2 bases and V by 7 bases; bases with no gene match: 8. The germline gives CDR1 SGHTA, CDR2 FQGNSA. The CDR3 DNA sequence: TGTGCCAGCAAGCTTAGCGGGAGCCCACAAGAGACCCAGTACTTC. Translated: CASKLSGSPQETQYF.

The chain carries TRBV20-1 and TRBJ2-2, with D possibly matching TRBD2 (5 bases). Germline values: CDR1 DFQATT, CDR2 SNEGSKA (reference sequence). CDR3 size: 13 residues. Trimming stripped 6 bases from V and 6 bases from J, with 14 bases between. This chain's CDR3 is CSASFSVAGELFF. The CDR3 bases are TGCAGTGCCAGTTTTAGCGTGGCCGGGGAGCTGTTTTTT.

This clonotype has a count of ten or more. The V call is TRBV9, the J call TRBJ1-1; the D gene is possibly TRBD1 (5 bases). Trimming removed 0 bases from V and 4 bases from J, with 10 bases in between. CDR1 is SGDLS and CDR2 is YYNGEE in the germline V gene. The CDR3 spans 14 residues. The CDR3 DNA reads TGTGCCAGCAGCGTAGATCTGGGACCCACTGAAGCTTTCTTT. Translated, it gives CASSVDLGPTEAFF.

This chain connects TRBV4-3 to TRBJ2-3; 13 nucleotides align to TRBD2. Germline trimming cut 2 bases from V and 3 bases from J; bases unmatched to any gene: 8. Looked up from germline, CDR1 is LGHNA and CDR2 is YSLEER. The CDR3 consists of 18 residues. CDR3 loop: CASSQSPRLAGGTDTQYF. The CDR3 nucleotides are TGCGCCAGCAGCCAAAGTCCCCGACTAGCGGGAGGAACAGATACGCAGTATTTT.